This T cell receptor (beta chain) was obtained from a study of CD8+CD57+ T cells in acquired aplastic anemia. Overall study: The average for DNA from sorted CD4+ and CD8+ cells was around 3.5 ug.

Germline loops: CDR1 PRHDT, CDR2 FYEKMQ (reference sequence). V was cut by 2 bases and J by 1 base, with 9 bases left in between. This CDR3 is 14 amino acids long. Whole-study results and caveats: Patients and controls had CD8+ Simpson's diversity values that were not significantly distinct.

This clonotype was counted many times. Its antigen remains unknown. Profiling that covered TCR beta VDJ and CDR3 relied on genomic DNA as its template. TCRdb re-analysed the reads in MiXCR, keeping a single row per CDR3 protein. The sample lists some 180,000 distinct CDR3 sequences, approximately 49% occurring once. This chain connects TRBV13 to TRBJ2-7, with D hard to call. The TCR originated in a human donor in good health. The specimen sequenced was sorted CD4+, CD8+, or CD8+CD57+ T cells (not recorded which) from PBMCs. The CDR3 sequence is CASSLKGFSYEQYF. The CDR3 DNA reads as TGTGCCAGCAGCTTAAAAGGTTTTTCCTACGAGCAGTACTTC.